Each of the 6 T cell receptor beta chains below was sequenced from the same sample in a study of molecular identifiers for immune sequencing clone quantification. TCRdb processed the PCR reads anew with MiXCR; each CDR3 protein has one entry. This table has about 640,000 distinct CDR3 sequences, 15% to 20% appearing once. Input material: naive CD8+ T cells from blood, with Jurkat cell RNA spiked in. Documented subset: FACS-sorted CD8+CD4-CCR7+CD45RA+ naive T cells. All receptors come from a human donor in good health. Some libraries in this study had Jurkat cell RNA spiked in.

This clonotype was counted ten times or more. V is TRBV20-1 and J is TRBJ2-7, with 11 bases aligning to TRBD1. J was trimmed by 7 bases and V by 0 bases; bases with no gene match: 5. The V gene's germline CDR1 is DFQATT and CDR2 SNEGSKA (reference sequence). The length of the CDR3 is 14 residues. CDR3 protein: CSARERGTGGEQYF. CDR3 nucleotide sequence: TGCAGTGCTAGAGAGAGAGGGACAGGGGGAGAGCAGTACTTC.

This clonotype was found many times. This chain uses TRBV28 with TRBJ2-2, with 10 bases lining up with TRBD1. The CDR3 has 17 amino acids. Germline values: CDR1 MDHEN, CDR2 SYDVKM. V was pared by 7 bases and J by 3 bases, with 11 bases of the junction left unmatched. The CDR3 reads CASIPLKGQGDTGELFF. For the CDR3, the DNA is TGTGCCAGCATCCCCCTAAAAGGACAGGGGGACACCGGGGAGCTGTTTTTT.

This clonotype was recorded many times. This chain connects TRBV7-3 to TRBJ2-3; 8 positions match TRBD2. The CDR3 length is 15 residues. Germline-derived CDR1 and CDR2 are SGHTA and FQGTGA. The V and J ends lost 2 bases and 4 bases, in that order; junction bases with no gene match: 5. The CDR3 sequence is CASSLGFGRADTQYF. The CDR3 nucleotides read TGTGCCAGCAGCTTAGGTTTCGGGAGGGCAGATACGCAGTATTTT. Based on the CDR3 plus reference TRBV7-3 and TRBJ2-3, the full variable domain is GAGVSQTPSNKVTEKGKYVELRCDPISGHTALYWYRQSLGQGPEFLIYFQGTGAADDSGLPNDRFFAVRPEGSVSTLKIQRTERGDSAVYLCASSLGFGRADTQYFGPGTRLTVL.

At least ten counts were recorded for this clonotype. The DNA of the CDR3 is TGTGCCAGCAGTGAACGGGGGCCACCCACAGATACGCAGTATTTT. Translating gives CASSERGPPTDTQYF. V usage is TRBV2 and J usage is TRBJ2-3, with D perhaps given as TRBD1 or TRBD2 (6 bases each). This CDR3 has 15 residues. Germline V lookup: CDR1 SNHLY, CDR2 FYNNEI. V was shortened by 2 bases and J by 2 bases, with 11 bases between the two germline ends. The full variable domain, completed using reference TRBV2 and TRBJ2-3, is EPEVTQTPSHQVTQMGQEVILRCVPISNHLYFYWYRQILGQKVEFLVSFYNNEISEKSEIFDDQFSVERPDGSNFTLKIRSTKLEDSAMYFCASSERGPPTDTQYFGPGTRLTVL.

The sample holds many counts of this clonotype. The genes are TRBV30 and TRBJ2-5; TRBD2 aligns across 9 bases. V trimming: 3 bases; J trimming: 7 bases; junction bases outside the gene matches: 9. Germline V lookup: CDR1 GTSNPN, CDR2 SVGIG (reference sequence). The length of the CDR3 is 14 residues. The CDR3 spells CAWSPAGGLRTQYF. The CDR3 bases are TGTGCCTGGAGCCCAGCGGGGGGTCTTCGGACCCAGTACTTC.

This clonotype was seen a handful of times. The V gene is TRBV7-9, the J gene TRBJ2-1; D remains ambiguous. The CDR3 has 16 amino acids. V lost 0 bases and J lost 8, with 17 bases in between. The germline CDR1 and CDR2 sequences are SEHNR and FQNEAQ (reference sequence). CDR3 in DNA: TGTGCCAGCAGCTTAGCTAGGTCCAGGCGACCCGATGAGCAGTTCTTC. Encoded protein: CASSLARSRRPDEQFF.